The 4 T cell receptor beta chains below come from one sample, sequenced in a study of T cell responses to AZD1222 COVID-19 vaccine. Sequenced by immunoSEQ multiplex PCR; TCRdb stores in-frame clones only, minus some. The table shows 150,000 or so clones, with 85% to 90% occurring only once. This sample comprised peripheral blood, obtained on day 0 of AZD1222 vaccination. Receptors were obtained from an adult in good health.

This clone was counted between two and nine times. The rearrangement uses TRBV11-2 and TRBJ2-5; TRBD1 aligns across 7 bases. CDR1 and CDR2 from the germline V gene are SGHAT and FQNNGV. Unmatched junction bases numbered 4, after V lost 4 bases and J lost 5 bases. CDR3 length: 13 residues. CDR3: CASSSIRGETQYF. CDR3 sequence (DNA): TGTGCCAGCAGCTCCATCAGGGGGGAGACCCAGTACTTC.

The rearrangement joins TRBV5-1 to TRBJ2-7; perhaps D is TRBD1 or TRBD2 (5 bases each). This CDR3 region has 16 residues. Trimming left V 2 bases short and J 2 bases short, with 17 bases between. CDR1 is SGHRS, CDR2 YFSETQ, per germline. The CDR3 region has the DNA TGCGCCAGCAGCTTCGCCTCCGGGACCGCGACCTACGAGCAGTACTTC. The encoded protein is CASSFASGTATYEQYF.

This clone was observed a handful of times. The gene calls are TRBV9 and TRBJ2-2; D unclear. Germline assignment: CDR1 SGDLS and CDR2 YYNGEE. The CDR3 extends over 12 amino acids. The V and J ends lost 0 bases and 3 bases respectively, with 0 bases between them. The CDR3 is CASSVDTGELFF. The CDR3 nucleotides read TGTGCCAGCAGCGTAGACACCGGGGAGCTGTTTTTT.

On this clone: At one end, the junction sequence differs from germline, possibly due to a read error. This chain connects TRBV7-7 to TRBJ2-5, with D possibly called TRBD1 or TRBD2 (5 bases each). CDR3 length: 15 amino acids. Looked up from germline, CDR1 is SSHAT and CDR2 is FNYEAQ (reference sequence). CDR3 nucleotides: TGTGCTAGCAGCTTACGGTTGGGGGACCAAGAGACCCAGTACTTC. It yields the protein CASSLRLGDQETQYF.